This T cell receptor (beta chain) was recovered during a study of T cells in Graves' hyperthyroidism and ophthalmopathy. Ten or more counts support this clonotype. Authors of the study amplified TCR beta CDR3 regions from RNA transcripts. TCR CDR3 regions were first amplified by RT-PCR with HTBI primers. TCRdb re-called the multiplex PCR reads through MiXCR, storing one row per CDR3 protein. The table has approximately 570,000 distinct CDR3 sequences, less than 20% seen once; the top ten hold approximately 50%. The CDR3 is made up of 12 amino acids. Germline assignment: CDR1 LGHDT and CDR2 YNNKEL (reference sequence). V gave up 4 bases and J gave up 6 bases, with 10 bases separating them.

The sequenced material came from blood. This rearrangement joins TRBV3-1 to TRBJ2-7; D is perhaps TRBD2 (5 bases). This clonotype was obtained from a man aged 40-55 years with Graves' ophthalmopathy. CDR3: CASSREGSEQYF. The CDR3 bases are TGTGCCAGCAGCCGAGAGGGTAGCGAGCAGTACTTC.